This TCR beta chain was recovered during a study of T cell repertoires in cytomegalovirus infection. The wider study: Carrying CMV and the relevant HLA type showed in public TCR beta signatures.

Study results and limitations: Across the ex vivo response, the dominant clonotypes were HLA-C-restricted CMV-specific TCR beta clonotypes.

Germline V lookup: CDR1 SEHNR, CDR2 FQNEAQ (reference sequence). Unmatched junction bases numbered 24, after V lost 5 bases and J lost 6 bases. The CDR3 sequence is 20 residues long. In TCRdb, the reads were re-called with MiXCR into one record per CDR3 protein. This table has about 890,000 distinct CDR3 sequences, roughly 31% appearing once. As concerns this clonotype: The antigen remains unidentified.

This TCR came from a human donor in good health (CMV status not recorded). Some clones in this sample may be carry-over from other donors' samples. Sample: cultured CD8+ T cells from PBMCs, taken from culture after CMV antigen stimulation. This chain connects TRBV7-9 to TRBJ1-4; TRBD1 matches 7 bases. In nucleotides, the CDR3 is TGTGCCAGCAGCCTCGGTCGAATTGTTGGGCTCAGGGGGGATGATGAAAAACTGTTTTTT. It encodes CASSLGRIVGLRGDDEKLFF.